These 28 T cell receptor beta chains share one sample of origin, sequenced in a study of PD-L1 blockade in urothelial cancer. Sample time point: peripheral blood 6 weeks after treatment start. Sequencing used immunoSEQ multiplex PCR; TCRdb keeps in-frame clones, though not all of them. The sample yields 75,000 to 100,000 clones, less than 85% seen once. This sample comprised PBMCs, obtained around atezolizumab (anti-PD-L1) treatment. These receptor sequences come from a man between 65 and 79 years old with urothelial cancer.

The chain uses TRBV5-1 and TRBJ2-1; the match to TRBD2 covers 15 bases. The V gene's germline CDR1 is SGHRS and CDR2 YFSETQ. The CDR3 length is 18 residues. V shed 7 bases and J 3 bases; nucleotides not matched to a gene: 11. DNA of the CDR3: TGCGCCAGCCTTAAGGGACTAGCGGGGGGAGCAGGCTACAATGAGCAGTTCTTC. Amino acid sequence: CASLKGLAGGAGYNEQFF.

This chain uses TRBV5-1 with TRBJ2-5; possible D gene TRBD1, 6 bases. Germline lookup yields CDR1 SGHRS and CDR2 YFSETQ. This CDR3 region has 14 residues. Trimming removed 3 bases from V and 1 base from J, with 10 bases in between. CDR3 nucleotides: TGCGCCAGCAGCTCAACAGGGACCCAAGAGACCCAGTACTTC. Protein sequence: CASSSTGTQETQYF.

The chain combines TRBV19 with TRBJ2-1; perhaps TRBD2 as D (5 bases). The CDR3 runs to 14 residues. Trimming took 6 bases from V and 8 from J, leaving 17 bases between them. From germline, CDR1 is LNHDA and CDR2 SQIVND (reference sequence). CDR3 in amino acids: CASRPPGDRDEQFF. In nucleotides, the CDR3 is TGTGCCAGTAGACCCCCCGGGGATAGGGATGAGCAGTTCTTC.

This clone was counted only a few times. The chain links TRBV21-1 to TRBJ1-6. TRBV21-1 is annotated as a pseudogene. This CDR3 spans 13 amino acids. This CDR3 reads CASPPNGNSPLHF. The CDR3 nucleotides read TGTGCCTCCCCCCCAAACGGGAATTCACCCCTCCACTTT.

The V gene is TRBV7-2, the J gene TRBJ2-1; 10 bases agree with TRBD1. CDR3 size: 14 residues. CDR1 and CDR2 from the germline V gene are SGHTA and FQGNSA. V shed 5 bases, J shed 6 bases, and the junction held 4 bases outside the gene matches. In DNA form, the CDR3 reads TGTGCCAGCAGCCGACAGGGGGCCGTCAATGAGCAGTTCTTC. Its protein is CASSRQGAVNEQFF.

The V call is TRBV9, the J call TRBJ2-3, with D possibly being TRBD1 (5 bases). This CDR3 has 13 residues. V lost 4 bases and J lost 10, with 16 bases in between. Germline-derived CDR1 and CDR2 are SGDLS and YYNGEE. The CDR3 protein is CASSTSTGMAQYF. The CDR3 nucleotides are TGTGCCAGCAGCACCTCAACAGGTATGGCGCAGTATTTT.

V usage is TRBV4-1 and J usage is TRBJ1-6, with D unclear. Germline loops: CDR1 MGHRA, CDR2 YSYEKL. The CDR3 contains 17 residues. The V end lost 0 bases, the J end lost 7 bases, and 16 bases lay between the germline ends. CDR3 protein: CASSQDLSTEVNSPLHF. In nucleotides, the CDR3 is TGCGCCAGCAGCCAAGATCTGAGCACCGAAGTCAATTCACCCCTCCACTTT.

The V and J genes are TRBV19 and TRBJ1-3, with 7 bases identical to TRBD1. Looked up from germline, CDR1 is LNHDA and CDR2 is SQIVND (reference sequence). The CDR3 runs to 17 residues. The V gene end was trimmed by 1 base and the J gene end by 0 bases; junction bases not matched to a gene: 6. The CDR3 sequence: CASSIVWTGSSGNTIYF. The CDR3 DNA is TGTGCCAGTAGTATAGTCTGGACAGGAAGCTCTGGAAACACCATATATTTT.

Here the CDR3 reads CASSTSDLSNQPQHF. CDR3 DNA: TGTGCCAGCAGTACCAGTGACTTGAGCAATCAGCCCCAGCATTTT. This chain connects TRBV28 to TRBJ1-5; the D is unclear. CDR1 MDHEN and CDR2 SYDVKM come from the germline V gene. This CDR3 contains 15 residues. V dropped 5 bases and J dropped 1 base, with 12 bases sitting between them.

The CDR3 loop reads CASRTTGESYEQYF. Here the CDR3 DNA reads TGTGCCAGCAGGACTACAGGGGAGAGTTACGAGCAGTACTTC. The chain recombines TRBV28 with TRBJ2-7, with 7 positions matching TRBD1. The CDR3 length is 14 residues. Germline trimming cut 6 bases from V and 4 bases from J; bases unmatched to any gene: 9. In germline, CDR1 is MDHEN, CDR2 SYDVKM. Full variable domain (outside the CDR3, taken from reference TRBV28 and TRBJ2-7): DVKVTQSSRYLVKRTGEKVFLECVQDMDHENMFWYRQDPGLGLRLIYFSYDVKMKEKGDIPEGYSVSREKKERFSLILESASTNQTSMYLCASRTTGESYEQYFGPGTRLTVT.

The genes are TRBV7-2 and TRBJ2-5, with D possibly matching TRBD2 (6 bases). The CDR3 totals 13 residues. V was cut by 2 bases and J by 4 bases, with 8 bases left in between. CDR1 is SGHTA and CDR2 is FQGNSA in the germline V gene. CDR3 region: CASSLQLAETQYF. The CDR3 bases are TGTGCCAGCAGCTTACAACTAGCAGAGACCCAGTACTTC.

In this sample, this clone turned up once. The genes are TRBV9 and TRBJ2-5, with D unclear. The CDR3 contains 14 residues. From germline, CDR1 is SGDLS and CDR2 YYNGEE. V gave up 0 bases and J gave up 4 bases, with 10 bases separating them. The CDR3, as DNA: TGTGCCAGCAGCGTAGGGGCAGCAAGAGAGACCCAGTACTTC. This encodes CASSVGAARETQYF.

The chain joins TRBV18 to TRBJ1-4; D gene unclear. The CDR3 sequence is 14 residues long. Germline CDR1 and CDR2: KGHSH and LQKENI. Deletions cut 2 bases from V and 7 bases from J, with 11 bases between. The CDR3 nucleotides are TGTGCCAGCTCACCAGGAAGCGGCCGTGAAAAACTGTTTTTT. Its translation: CASSPGSGREKLFF. Combining the CDR3 with reference TRBV18 and TRBJ1-4 gives the whole variable domain NAGVMQNPRHLVRRRGQEARLRCSPMKGHSHVYWYRQLPEEGLKFMVYLQKENIIDESGMPKERFSAEFPKEGPSILRIQQVVRGDSAAYFCASSPGSGREKLFFGSGTQLSVL.

The chain joins TRBV5-6 to TRBJ2-1, with D possibly matching TRBD1 (6 bases). This CDR3 has 16 amino acids. From germline, CDR1 is SGHDT and CDR2 YYEEEE. V shed 2 bases and J shed 4 bases, with 16 bases lying between them. CDR3 sequence (DNA): TGTGCCAGCAGCTTCACCGGGACACTCTCATACAATGAGCAGTTCTTC. The encoded protein is CASSFTGTLSYNEQFF.

The CDR3 reads CASSLTDTGNTIYF. CDR3 DNA sequence: TGTGCCAGCAGCCTAACGGACACCGGAAACACCATATATTTT. The chain uses TRBV5-5 and TRBJ1-3, with D perhaps matching TRBD1 (5 bases). Trimming took off 4 bases at V and 4 bases at J, with 12 bases between the two ends. This CDR3 has 14 residues. Germline values: CDR1 SGHKS, CDR2 YYEKEE (reference sequence).

This sequence joins TRBV4-1 and TRBJ1-1, with D perhaps matching TRBD1 (5 bases). The CDR3 is 16 residues long. Germline V gives CDR1 MGHRA, CDR2 YSYEKL. Between the trimmed V and J ends, which lost 1 base and 3 bases, there was a span of 15 bases. CDR3 in DNA: TGCGCCAGCAGCCAAGCGGCTTCCAGGGAGGACACTGAAGCTTTCTTT. Its translation: CASSQAASREDTEAFF.

The chain uses TRBV29-1 and TRBJ2-5; 8 bases are a match to TRBD2. Germline values: CDR1 SQVTM, CDR2 ANQGSEA. This CDR3 comprises 14 residues. V shed 5 bases and J 4 bases; nucleotides not matched to a gene: 9. Here the CDR3 reads CSVSRTGGSETQYF. In nucleotides, the CDR3 is TGCAGCGTTAGTCGAACGGGAGGGTCAGAGACCCAGTACTTC.

The chain's CDR3 is CASSARTANYGYTF. Written as DNA, the CDR3 is TGTGCCAGCAGCGCGCGGACAGCTAACTATGGCTACACCTTC. The genes are TRBV11-3 and TRBJ1-2; D possibly corresponds to TRBD1 (6 bases). The CDR3 has 14 amino acids. V lost 5 bases and J 0 bases, leaving 10 bases between the germline ends. CDR1 is SGHNT, CDR2 YENEEA, per germline.

The CDR3 DNA follows: TGTGCCAGCAGCTTAGAACTAGCGGGGGACTACAATGAGCAGTTCTTC. This sequence encodes CASSLELAGDYNEQFF. The rearrangement uses TRBV11-1 and TRBJ2-1; 11 bases agree with TRBD2. This CDR3 region has 16 residues. Germline loops: CDR1 SGHAT, CDR2 FQDESV (reference sequence). With 1 base clipped from V and 3 bases from J, the junction kept 2 bases outside the gene matches.

The chain recombines TRBV25-1 with TRBJ2-4; 9 nucleotides match TRBD1. The CDR3 covers 15 residues. CDR1 and CDR2 (germline): MGHDK, SYGVNS. Trimming took 10 bases from V and 2 from J; bases not matched to a gene: 9. This CDR3 reads CATAPGQGSKNIQYF. The CDR3 DNA follows: TGTGCCACCGCCCCGGGACAGGGTTCCAAAAACATTCAGTACTTC.

This rearrangement joins TRBV10-2 to TRBJ2-2; TRBD1 is a possible D gene (6 bases). CDR3 length: 14 residues. V was pared by 6 bases and J by 6 bases, with 14 bases between. The germline V gene has CDR1 WSHSY and CDR2 SAAADI. CDR3 protein: CASRSDSRAGELFF. The DNA for the CDR3 is TGCGCCAGCAGGTCGGACAGCCGTGCCGGGGAGCTGTTTTTT.

The chain combines TRBV7-9 with TRBJ2-7; the match to TRBD1 covers 9 bases. Germline V gene data show CDR1 as SEHNR and CDR2 as FQNEAQ (reference sequence). The CDR3 is 16 residues long. Trimming took 6 bases from V and 2 from J; bases not matched to a gene: 11. CDR3 nucleotides: TGTGCCAGCAGTTTTTCAGACAGGGGGGCCCCCTACGAGCAGTACTTC. Protein sequence: CASSFSDRGAPYEQYF.

This chain links TRBV9 with TRBJ2-1, with 13 bases matching TRBD2. Germline V gene sequence: CDR1 SGDLS, CDR2 YYNGEE. This CDR3 has 17 residues. V shed 3 bases and J 4 bases; nucleotides not matched to a gene: 7. The CDR3 sequence is CASSARLAGGRYNEQFF. The CDR3 DNA reads as TGTGCCAGCAGCGCACGACTAGCGGGAGGCAGGTACAATGAGCAGTTCTTC.

The rearrangement links TRBV11-1 to TRBJ2-7; 7 nucleotides match TRBD2. The CDR3 is made up of 15 amino acids. Germline-derived CDR1 and CDR2 are SGHAT and FQDESV (reference sequence). The V segment lost 2 bases and the J segment 0 bases; nucleotides outside the gene matches: 4. The DNA of the CDR3 is TGTGCCAGCAGCTTAAGGGGCGGGGGCTCCTACGAGCAGTACTTC. Encoded protein: CASSLRGGGSYEQYF.

The chain couples TRBV4-1 to TRBJ2-1; the match to TRBD2 covers 7 bases. Looked up from germline, CDR1 is MGHRA and CDR2 is YSYEKL. Trimming at V came to 4 bases and at J to 6 bases, leaving 3 bases not matched to a gene. The CDR3 has 13 amino acids. The CDR3: CASSPPGGNEQFF. The CDR3 DNA follows: TGCGCCAGCAGCCCTCCGGGGGGCAATGAGCAGTTCTTC.

The table lists this clone with a few counts. V gene TRBV18 combines with J gene TRBJ1-2; 8 nucleotides match TRBD1. This CDR3 spans 14 amino acids. The junction had 4 bases not matched to a gene; V was cut back by 3 bases and J by 4 bases. The germline V gene encodes CDR1 KGHSH and CDR2 LQKENI. CDR3 sequence (DNA): TGTGCCAGCTCACCGGAGGGACAGGTCTATGGCTACACCTTC. It specifies CASSPEGQVYGYTF.

This rearrangement joins TRBV27 to TRBJ1-2; 10 positions agree with TRBD1. Germline CDR1 is MNHEY and CDR2 is SMNVEV (reference sequence). The CDR3 spans 14 residues. J lost 6 bases, V lost 5 bases, and 6 bases had no gene match. CDR3 sequence reads: CASSPFGTGDGYTF. The DNA of the CDR3 is TGTGCCAGCAGTCCTTTCGGGACAGGGGATGGCTACACCTTC.

This chain uses TRBV7-2 with TRBJ1-1; 7 bases fit TRBD1. The CDR3 totals 15 residues. CDR1 and CDR2 from the germline V gene are SGHTA and FQGNSA. Trimming removed 5 bases from V and 5 bases from J; junction bases left unmatched: 11. The CDR3 DNA follows: TGTGCCAGCAGCCGTGATAGGGGGCCGGAGACTGAAGCTTTCTTT. This translates into CASSRDRGPETEAFF. Based on the CDR3 plus reference TRBV7-2 and TRBJ1-1, the full variable domain is GAGVSQSPSNKVTEKGKDVELRCDPISGHTALYWYRQSLGQGLEFLIYFQGNSAPDKSGLPSDRFSAERTGGSVSTLTIQRTQQEDSAVYLCASSRDRGPETEAFFGQGTRLTVV.